These 7 T cell receptor beta chains originate from one sample sequenced in a study of technical replicates of blood from a few donors. Libraries were prepared by immunoSEQ multiplex PCR; TCRdb keeps only in-frame clonotypes and omits some of them. The top ten hold around 0.25% of the sample, which has fewer than 85,000 clones, about 95% seen once. Sample: T cells isolated from PBMCs. The source is a human donor in good health.

The V and J genes are TRBV9 and TRBJ2-7, with TRBD1 identical over 10 bases. V trimming: 1 base; J trimming: 4 bases; junction bases outside the gene matches: 8. CDR3 length equals 16 residues. Germline V gene lookup returns CDR1 SGDLS and CDR2 YYNGEE. The CDR3 region has the DNA TGTGCCAGCAGCGTATTGCCGGGACAGGGGTTATACGAGCAGTACTTC. As protein: CASSVLPGQGLYEQYF. Using reference TRBV9 and TRBJ2-7 for the parts outside the CDR3, the full variable domain is DSGVTQTPKHLITATGQRVTLRCSPRSGDLSVYWYQQSLDQGLQFLIQYYNGEERAKGNILERFSAQQFPDLHSELNLSSLELGDSALYFCASSVLPGQGLYEQYFGPGTRLTVT.

The CDR3 DNA reads as TGTGCCAGTAGTATCGCATCATCGGGGGTACTCGGCTACAATGAGCAGTTCTTC. Translation gives CASSIASSGVLGYNEQFF. This chain links TRBV19 with TRBJ2-1, with a tentative D call TRBD2 (6 bases). V lost 3 bases, J lost 3 bases, and 21 bases lay in between. The CDR3 totals 18 residues. Germline V gene data show CDR1 as LNHDA and CDR2 as SQIVND (reference sequence). The full variable domain, rest sourced from reference TRBV19 and TRBJ2-1, is DGGITQSPKYLFRKEGQNVTLSCEQNLNHDAMYWYRQDPGQGLRLIYYSQIVNDFQKGDIAEGYSVSREKKESFPLTVTSAQKNPTAFYLCASSIASSGVLGYNEQFFGPGTRLTVL.

The genes are TRBV5-1 and TRBJ2-4, with D tentatively TRBD1 (6 bases). In germline, CDR1 is SGHRS, CDR2 YFSETQ. With 1 base removed from V and 9 bases from J, the gap between germline ends came to 14 bases. This CDR3 has 14 residues. The CDR3 protein is CASSLSTGQSIQYF. In DNA form, the CDR3 reads TGCGCCAGCAGCTTGAGTACAGGGCAGAGCATTCAGTACTTC.

The V gene is TRBV19, the J gene TRBJ2-3; weak D call: TRBD2 (5 bases). Germline loops: CDR1 LNHDA, CDR2 SQIVND (reference sequence). V gave up 9 bases and J gave up 2 bases, with 24 bases separating them. There are 17 residues in the CDR3. CDR3 coding DNA: TGTGCCAGGAGAGACTACTCGAAGCCTTGGTCCACAGATACGCAGTATTTT. Translating gives CARRDYSKPWSTDTQYF. Filled out from reference TRBV19 and TRBJ2-3, the complete variable domain reads DGGITQSPKYLFRKEGQNVTLSCEQNLNHDAMYWYRQDPGQGLRLIYYSQIVNDFQKGDIAEGYSVSREKKESFPLTVTSAQKNPTAFYLCARRDYSKPWSTDTQYFGPGTRLTVL.

The chain is built from TRBV6-6 and TRBJ2-3; possible D gene TRBD1, 6 bases. This CDR3 spans 15 amino acids. The ends were cut back, 11 bases at V and 0 bases at J, with 18 bases in the middle. The germline gives CDR1 MNHNY, CDR2 SVGAGI (reference sequence). Here the CDR3 DNA reads TGTGCCGGTCACGAACAGGGATCTAGCACAGATACGCAGTATTTT. This gives the protein CAGHEQGSSTDTQYF.

CDR3 nucleotide sequence: TGCGCCAGCAGTGAGTCGCGAGGGAGCGCCAAAAACATTCAGTACTTC. Translated, it gives CASSESRGSAKNIQYF. The chain employs TRBV10-1 and TRBJ2-4, with a weak D call TRBD2 (5 bases). V dropped 0 bases and J dropped 1 base, with 10 bases sitting between them. Germline V lookup: CDR1 WNHNN, CDR2 SYGVQD (reference sequence). The CDR3 has 16 residues.

The chain employs TRBV28 and TRBJ2-7, with 8 bases identical to TRBD1. The germline CDR1 and CDR2 sequences are MDHEN and SYDVKM. The junction had 8 bases not matched to a gene; V was cut back by 7 bases and J by 6 bases. The CDR3 covers 13 residues. Written as DNA, the CDR3 is TGTGCCAGCACTCCCGACAGGGGACGCGAGCAGTACTTC. It encodes CASTPDRGREQYF.